This T cell receptor beta chain originates from a study of T cell responses to AZD1222 COVID-19 vaccine. J gave up 1 base and V 0 bases, and 7 bases lay outside the gene matches. Per germline, CDR1 LGHDT and CDR2 YNNKEL (reference sequence). The CDR3 extends over 18 amino acids. Findings and limits, study-wide: An increase in Spike-specific TCR breadth and depth was observed after two AZD1222 doses. Clonal diversity was possibly underestimated, and white British individuals and females predominated among donors. Only a handful of AZD1222 recipients, more than 5 in all, had baseline seropositivity.

The protocol was immunoSEQ multiplex PCR, while the TCRdb copy is restricted to in-frame clones and leaves out a portion. The sample consists of 240,000 or so clones, approximately 95% of them appearing once. Notes on this clone: Its specificity is not known.

The chain employs TRBV3-1 (or the pseudogene TRBV3-2) and TRBJ2-2, with 8 bases lining up with TRBD1. The clonotype was recovered from an adult in good health. The sequencing used peripheral blood, collected on day 0 of AZD1222 vaccination. CDR3 sequence reads: CASSQDTRTGWNTGELFF. The CDR3 region has the DNA TGTGCCAGCAGCCAAGATACCCGGACAGGGTGGAACACCGGGGAGCTGTTTTTT.